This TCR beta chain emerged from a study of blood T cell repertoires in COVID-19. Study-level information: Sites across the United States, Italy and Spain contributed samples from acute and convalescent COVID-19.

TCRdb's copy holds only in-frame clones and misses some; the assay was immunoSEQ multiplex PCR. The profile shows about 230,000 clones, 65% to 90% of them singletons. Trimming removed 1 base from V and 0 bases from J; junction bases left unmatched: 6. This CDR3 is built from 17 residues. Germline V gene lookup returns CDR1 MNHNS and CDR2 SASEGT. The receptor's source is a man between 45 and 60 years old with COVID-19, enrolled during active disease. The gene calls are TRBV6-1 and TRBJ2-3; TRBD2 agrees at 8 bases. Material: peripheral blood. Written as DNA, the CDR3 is TGTGCCAGCAGTGAAGAGGGTAGCGGGGTTAGCACAGATACGCAGTATTTT. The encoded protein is CASSEEGSGVSTDTQYF.